A selection of T cell receptor beta chains follows, all from one sample in a study of cytomegalovirus exposure and HLA in healthy donors. Profiling relied on immunoSEQ multiplex PCR, and the TCRdb table lists in-frame clones only, not all of them. This table has some 90,000 clones, 70% to 85% appearing once. The sequencing input was PBMCs. These TCRs come from a human donor in good health. Both conserved end residues are part of each CDR3. A D gene is named only where the DNA matches it firmly. Clone sizes are given selectively: once, few, many, or a class where the clone is expanded.

clone_size	v_call	j_call	d_call	cdr3_nt	cdr3_aa
NA	TRBV5-1	TRBJ1-1	NA	TGCGCCAGCAGCTTAGAGACAGCTCTGAACACTGAAGCTTTCTTT	CASSLETALNTEAFF
once	TRBV4-3	TRBJ2-3	NA	TGCGCCAGCAGCCTTGGCGGGACGACAGATACGCAGTATTTT	CASSLGGTTDTQYF
NA	TRBV9	TRBJ2-7	NA	TGTGCCAGCAGCGTAAACCCCTCTACAGAACTCTCCTCCTACGAGCAGTACTTC	CASSVNPSTELSSYEQYF
once	TRBV6-4	TRBJ2-5	TRBD2	TGTGCCAGCAGTGAGACTAGCGGGGGGCAAGAGACCCAGTACTTC	CASSETSGGQETQYF
NA	TRBV7-2	TRBJ2-7	TRBD2	TGTGCCAGCAGCAACCGCGGGGGCTCCTACGAGCAGTACTTC	CASSNRGGSYEQYF
NA	TRBV29-1	TRBJ2-7	TRBD2	TGCAGCGTTAAGGGGACTAGCTCCTACGAGCAGTACTTC	CSVKGTSSYEQYF
NA	TRBV27	TRBJ2-7	NA	TGTGCCAGCAGTTTAACAGACGCCTACGAGCAGTACTTC	CASSLTDAYEQYF
NA	TRBV23-1	TRBJ2-2	TRBD1	TGCGCCAGCAGATCCCGCGGGACAGGGGAGGCCGGGGAGCTGTTTTTT	CASRSRGTGEAGELFF
NA	TRBV10-3	TRBJ2-1	NA	TGTGCCATCAGGACTAGTAGCACCTACAATGAGCAGTTCTTC	CAIRTSSTYNEQFF
NA	TRBV9	TRBJ2-7	TRBD2	TGTGCCAGCAGCCAGGCTAGCGGTCCGGGCTACGAGCAGTACTTC	CASSQASGPGYEQYF
NA	TRBV2	TRBJ2-3	TRBD2	TGTGCCACCCACCGGGGACTAGCACGCACAGATACGCAGTATTTT	CATHRGLARTDTQYF
NA	TRBV29-1	TRBJ1-2	TRBD1	TGCAGCGTTGATCGGGACAGGGTGGGCCGTGGCTACACCTTC	CSVDRDRVGRGYTF
few	TRBV5-6	TRBJ2-7	NA	TGTGCCAGCAGCGGGGCCGTAAGCGAGCAGTACTTC	CASSGAVSEQYF
NA	TRBV5-1	TRBJ2-1	NA	TGCGCCAGCAGCTTCGGGACTGAGGTGAGCTACAATGAGCAGTTCTTC	CASSFGTEVSYNEQFF
NA	TRBV9	TRBJ2-3	NA	TGTGCCAGCAGCGTAGGGGGAGGCGATACGCAGTATTTT	CASSVGGGDTQYF
NA	TRBV9	TRBJ1-2	NA	TGTGCCAGCAGCGTAGAGGGGAACTATGGCTACACCTTC	CASSVEGNYGYTF
NA	TRBV2	TRBJ2-7	NA	TGTGCCAGCAGAGGCGCCAGGGCCTACGAGCAGTACTTC	CASRGARAYEQYF
NA	TRBV7-9	TRBJ1-3	NA	TGTGCCAGCAGCCCGCGGACAGTCTCTGGAAACACCATATATTTT	CASSPRTVSGNTIYF
NA	TRBV29-1	TRBJ1-1	NA	TGCAGCGGGGACCGAGGTCAGGGGACTGAAGCTTTCTTT	CSGDRGQGTEAFF
NA	TRBV4-1	TRBJ2-4	NA	TGCGCCAGCAGCCAAGGACCCGAACAGGTGGGCATTCAGTACTTC	CASSQGPEQVGIQYF
NA	TRBV28	TRBJ2-6	TRBD1	TGTGCCACTCGGGACAGGGTGGTTGGGGCCAACGTCCTGACTTTC	CATRDRVVGANVLTF
once	TRBV19	TRBJ2-7	TRBD1	TGTGCCAGTAGTGTAAGGGGACAGGGTTACGAGCAGTACTTC	CASSVRGQGYEQYF
once	TRBV27	TRBJ1-2	NA	TGTGCCAGCAGTCCAGGCGGACAGTTGAACTATGGCTACACCTTC	CASSPGGQLNYGYTF
NA	TRBV7-9	TRBJ1-5	TRBD1	TGTGCCAGCAGCTTAGGGGGCGGGACAGGGTACCAGCCCCAGCATTTT	CASSLGGGTGYQPQHF
NA	TRBV19	TRBJ1-2	TRBD1	TGTGCCAGTAGTAACAGGGGGCGCGACTATGGCTACACCTTC	CASSNRGRDYGYTF
once	TRBV14	TRBJ2-3	TRBD2	TGTGCCAGCAGCCATGGCGGGGGGGCCGTTCGAGATACGCAGTATTTT	CASSHGGGAVRDTQYF
once	TRBV18	TRBJ2-7	NA	TGTGCCAGCTCCTCAGGAGTAGCGACCTACGAGCAGTACTTC	CASSSGVATYEQYF
once	TRBV5-4	TRBJ1-5	TRBD1	TGTGCCAGCAGCTCCGGTGGGGGGACAGGGGTGAATCAGCCCCAGCATTTT	CASSSGGGTGVNQPQHF
NA	TRBV5-1	TRBJ2-1	NA	TGCGCCAGCAGGTTATTCGGACAGAATTACAATGAGCAGTTCTTC	CASRLFGQNYNEQFF
NA	TRBV30	TRBJ1-2	NA	TGTGCCTGGAGTCGGGCAGGGAGGATAGCTAACTATGGCTACACCTTC	CAWSRAGRIANYGYTF
NA	TRBV28	TRBJ1-2	TRBD1	TGTGCCAGCAGTCCCGGGACAGGGCTCTATGGCTACACCTTC	CASSPGTGLYGYTF
NA	TRBV4-1	TRBJ2-1	NA	TGCGCCAGCAGCCAAGGAGGGGGACCCTACAATGAGCAGTTCTTC	CASSQGGGPYNEQFF
NA	TRBV7-2	TRBJ2-7	TRBD2	TGTGCCAGCAGCTCCCCCCCACTAGCGGGAGGCGAGCAGTACTTC	CASSSPPLAGGEQYF
NA	TRBV9	TRBJ2-5	TRBD2	TGTGCCAGCAGCGTAGGGGGAGGGGAAGTCGGGAGGGAGACCCAGTACTTC	CASSVGGGEVGRETQYF
NA	TRBV7-9	TRBJ2-4	NA	TGTGCCAGCAGCTTAGTTCTGGGGGCCATTCAGTACTTC	CASSLVLGAIQYF
NA	TRBV19	TRBJ1-2	TRBD1	TGTGCCAGTAGGGTACAGGGGACCGCTAACTATGGCTACACCTTC	CASRVQGTANYGYTF
NA	TRBV9	TRBJ2-1	NA	TGTGCCAGCAGCGTGCCTAGTCTCAATGAGCAGTTCTTC	CASSVPSLNEQFF
NA	TRBV28	TRBJ1-1	NA	TGTGCCAGCAGTTCCCCGACACCGAATACTGAAGCTTTCTTT	CASSSPTPNTEAFF
NA	TRBV5-1	TRBJ2-3	TRBD2	TGCGCCAGCAGCTTGGTTCCTAGCGGGGGGGCCTCAGATACGCAGTATTTT	CASSLVPSGGASDTQYF
NA	TRBV15	TRBJ2-4	NA	TGTGCCACTCAACAGCCGGGGGCCAAAAACATTCAGTACTTC	CATQQPGAKNIQYF
NA	TRBV19	TRBJ2-4	TRBD2	TGTGCCAGTACCCCACTAGCGGGGGGGCGGAAGAACATTCAGTACTTC	CASTPLAGGRKNIQYF
NA	TRBV9	TRBJ1-2	NA	TGTGCCAGCAGCGTACAGGGAGGCAACTATGGCTACACCTTC	CASSVQGGNYGYTF